This TCR beta chain was identified in a study of T cell repertoires in cytomegalovirus infection. Looking at the study overall: Based on public TCR beta signatures, there were indications of CMV infection and of a matching HLA type.

To note about this clonotype: Its matching antigen is unknown.

Study-level results: There were HLA-C-restricted CMV-specific TCR beta clonotypes dominating the ex vivo response. Summed frequency of shared TCR beta families picked out CMV carriers who also had the relevant HLA.

V was clipped by 4 bases and J by 6 bases; unmatched bases: 13. CDR3 length equals 17 residues. Germline V gene lookup returns CDR1 MNHEY and CDR2 SMNVEV (reference sequence). MiXCR, run by TCRdb on the reads, gives a single entry per CDR3 protein. The data hold 150,000 to 200,000 distinct CDR3 sequences, with over 25% observed a single time. This receptor was identified in a human donor in good health (CMV status not recorded). Some clones in this sample may be carry-over from other donors' samples. What was sequenced was PBMCs. V and J are TRBV27 and TRBJ1-4; 8 nucleotides match TRBD1. This CDR3 reads CASSSLLVPGQDEKLFF. CDR3 DNA sequence: TGTGCCAGCAGTTCCCTTCTCGTCCCGGGACAGGATGAAAAACTGTTTTTT.